This T cell receptor (beta chain) was sequenced during a study of T cells in Graves' hyperthyroidism and ophthalmopathy (dated by TCRdb to between 2017 and 2020). About the study as a whole: Peripheral blood was sampled at the time of initial diagnosis, prior to any treatment. A discovery cohort of approximately 100 patients, fewer than 50 with Graves' ophthalmopathy and 55 to 60 with stable Graves' hyperthyroidism, was used to find distinguishing TCR V-J signatures. Prospective prediction of ophthalmopathy was tested in an independent validation cohort of 18 hyperthyroidism patients and around 16 patients who later progressed to ophthalmopathy. The 85 to 100 discovery patients were divided at random into training and test sets in a 7:3 ratio. The study also compared thyroid tissue and blood T-cell repertoires from about six Graves' hyperthyroidism patients. Once sampling was done, hyperthyroidism patients were given methimazole at a starting dose of 30 mg daily, whereas ophthalmopathy patients were given high-dose intravenous methylprednisolone. The paper describes TCR Vbeta CDR3 sequencing of 120 to 150 peripheral blood samples, made up of 43 ophthalmopathy patients, around 78 hyperthyroidism patients and approximately 17 progressor patients. The study at large found these results: During validation, the model predicted progression to ophthalmopathy a median of roughly 7.1 months ahead of onset, with around 65% sensitivity and about 72% specificity. Ophthalmopathy was separated from stable hyperthyroidism by a 13 V-J signature model, with about 86% sensitivity and around 81% specificity obtained in cross-validation and 80%/75% obtained in testing. Sample size was not statistically predetermined, and investigators were not blinded to group allocation. Blood samples also contained most of the expanded thyroid clonotypes (frequency above 0.001), which suggests that blood repertoires may reflect thyroid immune responses.

A patient counted as having stable Graves' hyperthyroidism if no progression to ophthalmopathy occurred over 18 months of follow-up. Hyperthyroidism patients were aged 18 to 65 years and newly diagnosed, with disease duration of less than 2 months. Any patient with an uncontrolled infection, another autoimmune disease, pregnancy or lactation was excluded. Clinical symptoms, serum thyroxine and TRAb, thyroid ultrasound, and orbital computed tomography formed the basis for the diagnoses. PBMCs were separated from approximately 10 ml of fresh peripheral blood using Ficoll-Paque density gradient centrifugation. Trizol reagent was used to extract total RNA, and RNA quality was then checked on an Agilent 2100 Bioanalyzer. Concerning this clonotype itself: The antigen it binds to is not known. It has no much larger one-base neighbor in the sample; base qualities were not kept.

V is cut back by 1 base and J by 6 bases, with 6 bases in the junction unmatched. Including the terminal cysteine and phenylalanine, the CDR3 comprises 15 residues. Only the CDR3 portion is preserved as DNA: 45 bases, with reading frame beginning at the first base. CDR1 SEHNR and CDR2 FQNEAQ are derived from the germline V gene (reference sequence). TCR beta CDR3 regions were amplified from RNA transcripts. For the first round of RT-PCR on the TCR CDR3, the HTBI primer set was used together with the Qiagen OneStep RT-PCR kit. Libraries were constructed in a second round of multiplex PCR, after which size selection and purification were performed. Paired-end sequencing of the libraries was performed with 100 bp reads on an Illumina HiSeq2000. Per the authors' processing: Raw data were processed with SOAPnuke, discarding reads with adapters, uncalled bases, mean Phred below 15, or no exact constant-primer or identifier match. COPE v1.2.5 was used to merge high-quality paired reads, and clonotypes were defined as unique nucleotide sequences. MiTCR v1.1 was used to align clonotypes to the IMGT TRBV, TRBD and TRBJ reference segments. The analysis included only V-J combinations with a frequency above 0.0001, which together covered roughly 99% of the repertoires. The TCS score was defined as the ratio of F50 (clonal expansion) to E x V (chaos), calculated using BLOSUM62-based TCRdist between CDR3 peptides within each V-J. Welch's t-statistics and random forest reduced 500 to 550 V-J features to 13, which were used in a naive Bayes classifier (R e1071). TCRdb trimmed public reads at Q25 via fastp, called clones via MiXCR and kept in-frame beta chains. Records with the same CDR3 protein are collapsed into one entry carrying the most frequent genes and DNA. The V and J calls shown here were made by TCRdb, not taken from the authors' results. The sample table shows 150,000 to 200,000 distinct CDR3 sequences, and 15% to 20% are seen once. Clones ranked in the top ten supply roughly 28% of the sample.

The receptor was derived from a woman aged 45-65 years with Graves' hyperthyroidism. The chain couples TRBV7-9 to TRBJ2-7; 10 junctional bases match TRBD1. What was sequenced was blood. The sequenced DNA is TGTGCCAGCAGCTTAGATACGGACAGGGGGTGCGAGCAGTACTTC. This encodes CASSLDTDRGCEQYF.